These T cell receptor beta chains were read from a single sample in a study of cytomegalovirus exposure and HLA in healthy donors. Using immunoSEQ multiplex PCR, the repertoire was profiled, and TCRdb retains in-frame clones only, with some absent. The sample has 65,000 to 95,000 clones, roughly 73% seen once. Material: PBMCs. All receptors come from a male donor in good health and CMV-seropositive. Both conserved end residues are part of each CDR3. D genes are given only for firm matches. Rows may omit the clone size; those that give it use once, few, many or a size class.

V: TRBV7-9; size: -; J: TRBJ1-4; D: -; CDR3: CASSFLQDNEKLFF; DNA: TGTGCCAGCAGCTTTTTACAGGACAATGAAAAACTGTTTTTT
V: TRBV6-5; size: few; J: TRBJ1-3; D: -; CDR3: CASSYSTGFGGNTIYF; DNA: TGTGCCAGCAGTTACTCGACCGGGTTTGGTGGAAACACCATATATTTT
V: TRBV7-8; size: -; J: TRBJ1-2; D: -; CDR3: CASSLVRGYGYGYTF; DNA: TGTGCCAGCAGCTTAGTAAGGGGTTATGGCTATGGCTACACCTTC
V: TRBV19; size: -; J: TRBJ2-4; D: -; CDR3: CASSPPLAIAKNIQYF; DNA: TGTGCCAGTAGTCCCCCATTAGCTATAGCCAAAAACATTCAGTACTTC
V: TRBV7-9; size: -; J: TRBJ2-7; D: -; CDR3: CASSSWHRGTYEQYF; DNA: TGTGCCAGCAGTTCATGGCATAGGGGGACCTACGAGCAGTACTTC
V: TRBV4-1; size: -; J: TRBJ1-2; D: -; CDR3: CASSQVRQRSNGYTF; DNA: TGCGCCAGCAGCCAAGTCCGACAGCGCTCAAATGGCTACACCTTC
V: TRBV4-1; size: -; J: TRBJ2-3; D: -; CDR3: CASARVQVGDTQYF; DNA: TGCGCCAGCGCGCGGGTCCAAGTCGGAGATACGCAGTATTTT
V: TRBV9; size: -; J: TRBJ1-4; D: -; CDR3: CASSVDGGHEKLFF; DNA: TGTGCCAGCAGCGTAGATGGGGGCCATGAAAAACTGTTTTTT
V: TRBV18; size: once; J: TRBJ1-5; D: TRBD1; CDR3: CASSSTPGQGNQPQHF; DNA: TGTGCCAGCTCAAGCACCCCCGGACAGGGCAATCAGCCCCAGCATTTT
V: TRBV6-1; size: -; J: TRBJ2-7; D: -; CDR3: CASSVVAGANYEQYF; DNA: TGTGCCAGCAGTGTTGTGGCAGGCGCGAACTACGAGCAGTACTTC
V: TRBV6-5; size: -; J: TRBJ2-1; D: -; CDR3: CASSYGAAYEQFF; DNA: TGTGCCAGCAGTTACGGAGCTGCCTATGAGCAGTTCTTC
V: TRBV11-2; size: -; J: TRBJ2-7; D: TRBD2; CDR3: CASSIAGGDSYEQYF; DNA: TGTGCCAGCAGTATAGCGGGAGGTGACTCCTACGAGCAGTACTTC
V: TRBV6-5; size: -; J: TRBJ2-7; D: -; CDR3: CASSPPTADSYEQYF; DNA: TGTGCCAGCAGTCCACCGACAGCAGACTCCTACGAGCAGTACTTC
V: TRBV25-1; size: -; J: TRBJ1-1; D: -; CDR3: CASSPNRGGNTEAFF; DNA: TGTGCCAGCAGTCCCAATCGCGGCGGGAACACTGAAGCTTTCTTT
V: TRBV19; size: -; J: TRBJ1-2; D: TRBD1; CDR3: CASSITPAGGGGYTF; DNA: TGTGCCAGTAGTATAACCCCGGCAGGGGGCGGCGGCTACACCTTC
V: TRBV11-1; size: -; J: TRBJ2-5; D: TRBD2; CDR3: CASRPSGSPGQETQYF; DNA: TGTGCCAGCAGACCTAGCGGGAGTCCTGGACAAGAGACCCAGTACTTC
V: TRBV10-3; size: -; J: TRBJ2-5; D: -; CDR3: CAISVRLEETQYF; DNA: TGTGCCATCAGTGTGAGGCTAGAAGAGACCCAGTACTTC
V: TRBV7-9; size: -; J: TRBJ2-1; D: -; CDR3: CASSSMGGGFHEQFF; DNA: TGTGCCAGCAGCTCTATGGGGGGAGGTTTCCATGAGCAGTTCTTC
V: TRBV19; size: -; J: TRBJ1-1; D: -; CDR3: CASSWDTVNTEAFF; DNA: TGTGCCAGTAGTTGGGACACGGTGAACACTGAAGCTTTCTTT
V: TRBV7-6; size: -; J: TRBJ2-5; D: -; CDR3: CATAQGYGETQYF; DNA: TGTGCCACCGCTCAGGGTTATGGGGAGACCCAGTACTTC
V: TRBV5-1; size: -; J: TRBJ2-7; D: TRBD2; CDR3: CASSFGLAGGRSSYEQYF; DNA: TGCGCCAGCAGCTTTGGACTAGCGGGAGGGCGAAGCTCCTACGAGCAGTACTTC
V: TRBV7-2; size: -; J: TRBJ2-1; D: -; CDR3: CASSPLRTYNEQFF; DNA: TGTGCCAGCAGCCCTCTCCGTACCTACAATGAGCAGTTCTTC
V: TRBV21-1; size: few; J: TRBJ2-7; D: -; CDR3: CASRFLGQGIYEQYF; DNA: TGTGCCAGCAGATTTCTGGGACAGGGGATCTACGAGCAGTACTTC
V: TRBV7-8; size: -; J: TRBJ2-2; D: -; CDR3: CASSSDTGELFF; DNA: TGTGCCAGCAGCTCCGACACCGGGGAGCTGTTTTTT
V: TRBV27; size: -; J: TRBJ2-7; D: -; CDR3: CASSNRDTAGEQYF; DNA: TGTGCCAGCAGTAACCGGGACACGGCCGGCGAGCAGTACTTC
V: TRBV7-2; size: -; J: TRBJ2-1; D: -; CDR3: CASSLADILATYEQFF; DNA: TGTGCCAGCAGCTTAGCGGATATACTAGCTACCTATGAGCAGTTCTTC
V: TRBV5-6; size: -; J: TRBJ2-5; D: TRBD2; CDR3: CASSLYRAGTETQYF; DNA: TGTGCCAGCAGCTTGTATAGAGCGGGAACAGAGACCCAGTACTTC
V: TRBV6-1; size: -; J: TRBJ1-1; D: -; CDR3: CASSVHQGRTEAFF; DNA: TGTGCCAGCAGTGTCCATCAGGGAAGGACTGAAGCTTTCTTT
V: TRBV11-2; size: -; J: TRBJ2-7; D: TRBD2; CDR3: CASSPPGREQYF; DNA: TGTGCCAGCAGCCCCCCCGGGAGGGAGCAGTACTTC
V: TRBV18; size: few; J: TRBJ1-1; D: -; CDR3: CASSMSPGLNTEAFF; DNA: TGTGCCAGCTCAATGTCTCCGGGATTAAACACTGAAGCTTTCTTT
V: TRBV7-3; size: -; J: TRBJ1-3; D: -; CDR3: CASSLGGWGSEGNTIYF; DNA: TGTGCCAGCAGCTTAGGTGGATGGGGCAGTGAGGGAAACACCATATATTTT
V: TRBV5-4; size: -; J: TRBJ1-2; D: -; CDR3: CASSFPRQAPDNYGYTF; DNA: TGTGCCAGCAGTTTTCCTAGACAGGCCCCCGATAACTATGGCTACACCTTC